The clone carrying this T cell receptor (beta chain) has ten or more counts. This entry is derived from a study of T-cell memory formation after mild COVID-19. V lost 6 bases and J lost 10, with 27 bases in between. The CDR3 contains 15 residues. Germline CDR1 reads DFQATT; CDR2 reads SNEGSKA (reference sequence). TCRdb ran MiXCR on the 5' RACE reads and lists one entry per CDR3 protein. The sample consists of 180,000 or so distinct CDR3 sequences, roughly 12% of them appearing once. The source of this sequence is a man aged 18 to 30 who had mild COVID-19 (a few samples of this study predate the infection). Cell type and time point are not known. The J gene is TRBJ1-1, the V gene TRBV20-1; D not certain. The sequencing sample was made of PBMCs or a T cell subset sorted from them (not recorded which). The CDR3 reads CSADSLRGRTRRAFF. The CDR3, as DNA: TGCAGTGCCGATTCCCTTCGAGGACGGACCCGTAGAGCTTTCTTT.